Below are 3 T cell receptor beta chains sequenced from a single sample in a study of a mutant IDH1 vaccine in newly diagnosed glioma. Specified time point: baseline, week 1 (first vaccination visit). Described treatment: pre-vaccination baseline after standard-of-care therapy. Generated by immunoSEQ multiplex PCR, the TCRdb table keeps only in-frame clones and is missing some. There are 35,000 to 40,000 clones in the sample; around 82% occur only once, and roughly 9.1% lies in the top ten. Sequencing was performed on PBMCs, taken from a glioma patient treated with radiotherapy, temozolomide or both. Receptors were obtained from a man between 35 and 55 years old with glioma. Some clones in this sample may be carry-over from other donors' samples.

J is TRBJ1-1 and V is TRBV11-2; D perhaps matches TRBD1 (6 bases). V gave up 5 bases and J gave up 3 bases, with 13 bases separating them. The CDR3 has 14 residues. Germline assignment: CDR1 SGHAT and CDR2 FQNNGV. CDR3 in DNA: TGTGCCAGCAGCCTGCTACAGGGCTACACTGAAGCTTTCTTT. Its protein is CASSLLQGYTEAFF.

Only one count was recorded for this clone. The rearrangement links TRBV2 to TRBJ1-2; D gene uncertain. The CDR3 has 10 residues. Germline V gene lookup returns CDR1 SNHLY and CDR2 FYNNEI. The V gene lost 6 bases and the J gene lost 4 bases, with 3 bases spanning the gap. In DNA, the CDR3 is TGTGCCAGCAGCGGCTATGGCTACACCTTC. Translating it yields CASSGYGYTF.

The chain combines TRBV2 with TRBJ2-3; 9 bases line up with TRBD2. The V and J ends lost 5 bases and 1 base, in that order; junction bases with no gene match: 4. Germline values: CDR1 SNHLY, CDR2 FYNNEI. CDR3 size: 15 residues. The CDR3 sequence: CASSQLAGRTDTQYF. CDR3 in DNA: TGTGCCAGCAGTCAACTAGCGGGTCGCACAGATACGCAGTATTTT.